Described below is a single T cell receptor beta chain sequence and its context. As yet, its antigen is unknown. Version v3.0 of the immunoSEQ assay ran at survey level. Samples were sequenced targeting roughly 40,000-55,000 T-cell genomes each. Libraries were prepared by immunoSEQ multiplex PCR; TCRdb keeps only in-frame clonotypes and omits some of them. The repertoire holds fewer than 20,000 clones, with around 73% as singletons. There are 15 residues in the CDR3. J gave up 2 bases and V 7 bases, and 6 bases lay outside the gene matches. The germline V gene has CDR1 MNHEY and CDR2 SMNVEV (reference sequence). This entry belongs to a study of long-term antiretroviral therapy in people with HIV. Broader study findings: ART-treated samples gained diversity yet remained below transplant donor controls. Pre-ART clonal expansions dominated every time point's repertoire. Specimen acquisition occurred between about 2003 and 2017, potentially under older ART regimens.

The sequenced sample was unsorted PBMCs, obtained 0.3 years after starting antiretroviral therapy. The chain uses TRBV27 and TRBJ2-1; 9 bases are shared with TRBD2. This clonotype originated in a woman aged 50 to 60 with HIV. CDR3 sequence: CASTLASGAYNEQFF. The CDR3 nucleotides are TGTGCCAGCACACTGGCTAGCGGGGCCTACAATGAGCAGTTCTTC.